Shown below are 2 T cell receptor beta chains from a single sample sequenced in a study of T cell changes during pregnancy in multiple sclerosis. Assay used: immunoSEQ multiplex PCR; TCRdb lists only in-frame clones, some missing. The sample records roughly 58,000 clones, roughly 90% being singletons. Sequenced material: CD8+ T cells from peripheral blood mononuclear cells, taken before pregnancy. The source of these receptors is a female donor with multiple sclerosis, enrolled in a pregnancy study.

The chain is built from TRBV9 and TRBJ2-7; the match to TRBD2 covers 9 bases. In germline, CDR1 is SGDLS, CDR2 YYNGEE. This CDR3 has 14 amino acids. V trimming: 2 bases; J trimming: 2 bases; junction bases outside the gene matches: 2. The CDR3 nucleotides are TGTGCCAGCAGCGTGGGCGGGGGGGCCTACGAGCAGTACTTC. Protein sequence: CASSVGGGAYEQYF.

The V call is TRBV9, the J call TRBJ2-2; 7 positions match TRBD1. The germline gives CDR1 SGDLS, CDR2 YYNGEE. The CDR3 is 15 amino acids. V shed 3 bases and J 0 bases; nucleotides not matched to a gene: 2. The CDR3 nucleotides are TGTGCCAGCAGCGAGGGACAGTCGAACACCGGGGAGCTGTTTTTT. It yields the protein CASSEGQSNTGELFF.